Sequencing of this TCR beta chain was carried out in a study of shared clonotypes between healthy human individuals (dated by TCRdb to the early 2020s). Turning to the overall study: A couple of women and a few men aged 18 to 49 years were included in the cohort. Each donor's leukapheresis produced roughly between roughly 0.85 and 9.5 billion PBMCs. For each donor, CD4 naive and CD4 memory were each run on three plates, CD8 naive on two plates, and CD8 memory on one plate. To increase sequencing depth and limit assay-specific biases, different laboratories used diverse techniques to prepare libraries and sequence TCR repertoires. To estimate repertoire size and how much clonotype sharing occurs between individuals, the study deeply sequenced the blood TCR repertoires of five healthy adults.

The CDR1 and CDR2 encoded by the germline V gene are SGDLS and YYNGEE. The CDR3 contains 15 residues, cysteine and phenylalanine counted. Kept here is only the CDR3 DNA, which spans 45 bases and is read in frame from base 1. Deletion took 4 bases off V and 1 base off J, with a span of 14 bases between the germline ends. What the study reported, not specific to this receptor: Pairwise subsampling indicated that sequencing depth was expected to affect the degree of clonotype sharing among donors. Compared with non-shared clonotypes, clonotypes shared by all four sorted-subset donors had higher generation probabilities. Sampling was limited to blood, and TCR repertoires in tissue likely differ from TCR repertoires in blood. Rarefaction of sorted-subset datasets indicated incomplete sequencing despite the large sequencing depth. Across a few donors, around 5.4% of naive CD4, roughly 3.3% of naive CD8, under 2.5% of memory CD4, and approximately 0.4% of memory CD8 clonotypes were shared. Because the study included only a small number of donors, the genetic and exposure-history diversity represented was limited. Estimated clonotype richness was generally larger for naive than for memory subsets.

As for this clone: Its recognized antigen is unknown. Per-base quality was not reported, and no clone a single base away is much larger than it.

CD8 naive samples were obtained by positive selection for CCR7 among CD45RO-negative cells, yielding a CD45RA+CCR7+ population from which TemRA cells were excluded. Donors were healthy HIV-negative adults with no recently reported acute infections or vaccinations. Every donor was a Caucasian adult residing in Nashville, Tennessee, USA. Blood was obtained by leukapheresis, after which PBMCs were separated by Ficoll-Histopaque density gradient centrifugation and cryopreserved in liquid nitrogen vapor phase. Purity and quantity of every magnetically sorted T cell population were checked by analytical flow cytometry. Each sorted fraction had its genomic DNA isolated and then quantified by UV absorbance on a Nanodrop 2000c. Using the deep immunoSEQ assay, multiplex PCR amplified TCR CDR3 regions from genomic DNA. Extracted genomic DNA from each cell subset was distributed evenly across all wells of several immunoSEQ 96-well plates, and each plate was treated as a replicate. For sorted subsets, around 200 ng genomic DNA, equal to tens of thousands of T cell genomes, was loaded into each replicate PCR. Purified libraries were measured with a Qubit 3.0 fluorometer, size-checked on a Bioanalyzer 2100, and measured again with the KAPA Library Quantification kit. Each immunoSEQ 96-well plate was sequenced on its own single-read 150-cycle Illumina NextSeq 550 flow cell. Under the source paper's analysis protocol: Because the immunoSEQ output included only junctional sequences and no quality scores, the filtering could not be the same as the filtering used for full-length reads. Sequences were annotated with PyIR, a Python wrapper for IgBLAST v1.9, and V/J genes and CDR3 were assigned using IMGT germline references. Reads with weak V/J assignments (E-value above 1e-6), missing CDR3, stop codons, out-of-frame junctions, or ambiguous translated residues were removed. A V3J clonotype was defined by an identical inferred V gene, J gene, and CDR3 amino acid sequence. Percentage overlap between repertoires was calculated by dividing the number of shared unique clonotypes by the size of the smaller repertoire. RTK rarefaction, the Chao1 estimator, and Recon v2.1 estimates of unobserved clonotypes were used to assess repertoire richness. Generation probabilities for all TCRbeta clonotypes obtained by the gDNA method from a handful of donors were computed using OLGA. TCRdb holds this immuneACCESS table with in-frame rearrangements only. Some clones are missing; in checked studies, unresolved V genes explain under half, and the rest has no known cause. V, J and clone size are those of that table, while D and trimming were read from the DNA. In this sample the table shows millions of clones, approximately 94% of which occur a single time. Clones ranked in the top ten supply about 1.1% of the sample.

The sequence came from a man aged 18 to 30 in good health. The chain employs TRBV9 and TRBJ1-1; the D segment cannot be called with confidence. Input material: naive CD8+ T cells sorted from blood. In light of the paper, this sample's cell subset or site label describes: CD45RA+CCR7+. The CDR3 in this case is CASSPNGTPNTEAFF. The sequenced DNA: TGTGCCAGCAGCCCCAACGGTACACCGAACACTGAAGCTTTCTTT.